Shown below are 25 T cell receptor beta chains from a single sample sequenced in a study of post-analysis software for immune sequencing data. Antigens for these TCRs are unknown. General study findings and limits: When patients were compared with controls, four to six TRBV segments were more frequent, TRBV5-6, TRBV5-1 and TRBV20-1 among them.

The TCR beta cDNA libraries contained unique molecular identifiers. TCRdb itself ran the PCR reads through MiXCR, one entry per CDR3 protein. Among about 800,000 distinct CDR3 sequences listed, just under 30% were seen once. Sequenced sample: blood. The receptor set was obtained from a girl aged 10 to 17 with multiple sclerosis.

The chain carries TRBV20-1 and TRBJ1-1, with D tentatively TRBD1 (6 bases). V was clipped by 5 bases and J by 4 bases, with 14 bases between them. Germline lookup yields CDR1 DFQATT and CDR2 SNEGSKA (reference sequence). The CDR3 covers 13 residues. The CDR3 loop is CSAPHGQPTEAFF. For the CDR3, the DNA is TGCAGTGCTCCCCATGGACAGCCCACTGAAGCTTTCTTT.

The rearrangement uses TRBV7-9 and TRBJ2-5, with D uncertain. From germline, CDR1 is SEHNR and CDR2 FQNEAQ (reference sequence). Deletions cut 5 bases from V and 5 bases from J, with 15 bases between. This CDR3 spans 14 amino acids. As DNA, the CDR3 is TGTGCCAGCAGCGCACCCGAGGCAGCCGAGACCCAGTACTTC. Translation: CASSAPEAAETQYF.

J is TRBJ1-5 and V is TRBV6-2 or TRBV6-3; D not certain. V was clipped by 2 bases and J by 1 base, with 6 bases between them. The CDR3 totals 14 residues. In germline, CDR1 is MNHEY, CDR2 SVGEGT. The CDR3 protein is CASSYKGSNQPQHF. Here the CDR3 DNA reads TGTGCCAGCAGTTACAAGGGAAGCAATCAGCCCCAGCATTTT.

The table lists this clonotype with a count of one. V and J are TRBV28 and TRBJ1-2, with D unresolved. The germline V gene encodes CDR1 MDHEN and CDR2 SYDVKM. CDR3 length: 16 residues. The V end lost 7 bases, the J end lost 8 bases, and 26 bases lay between the germline ends. CDR3 DNA: TGTGCCAGCACCTCGAACGCTATTCGGCAGAGGAAAGGCTACACCTTC. Residues: CASTSNAIRQRKGYTF.

The chain links TRBV7-9 to TRBJ2-1; D ambiguous. In germline, CDR1 is SEHNR, CDR2 FQNEAQ (reference sequence). This CDR3 is built from 13 residues. Trimming took 5 bases from V and 7 from J, leaving 12 bases between them. This chain's CDR3 is CASSLPIANEQFF. CDR3 DNA sequence: TGTGCCAGCAGCCTACCTATAGCTAATGAGCAGTTCTTC.

This clonotype has ten or more counts. The chain couples TRBV20-1 to TRBJ2-5, with 8 bases lining up with TRBD1. Trimming at V came to 0 bases and at J to 5 bases, leaving 8 bases not matched to a gene. Per the germline V gene, CDR1 is DFQATT and CDR2 is SNEGSKA (reference sequence). CDR3 length: 15 amino acids. In DNA, the CDR3 is TGCAGTGCTAGAGAGGCCGCAGGGGGCCGGGAGACCCAGTACTTC. It is translated as CSAREAAGGRETQYF.

This clonotype was picked up many times. The rearrangement links TRBV29-1 to TRBJ2-6; no reliable D call. Germline V gives CDR1 SQVTM, CDR2 ANQGSEA. The CDR3 covers 13 residues. V shed 7 bases and J shed 1 base, with 8 bases lying between them. CDR3 protein: CSAHTSGANVLTF. The CDR3 DNA reads TGCAGCGCCCATACGTCTGGGGCCAACGTCCTGACTTTC.

The chain has TRBV18 and TRBJ2-7; 10 positions agree with TRBD2. V shed 2 bases and J 2 bases; nucleotides not matched to a gene: 12. The CDR3 spans 18 residues. The V gene's germline CDR1 is KGHSH and CDR2 LQKENI. The CDR3 DNA reads as TGTGCCAGCTCACCAGTCCTAGCGGGAGAGTCACTTACCTACGAGCAGTACTTC. It encodes CASSPVLAGESLTYEQYF.

This clonotype showed up just a few times. The rearrangement uses TRBV10-3 and TRBJ2-6; maybe TRBD2 (5 bases). Trimming cost V 3 bases and J 1 base, with 10 bases left between them. CDR3 size: 16 residues. The germline V gene has CDR1 ENHRY and CDR2 SYGVKD. CDR3 in DNA: TGTGCCATCAGTGATAGTTCGGGGTCTGGGGCCAACGTCCTGACTTTC. Translating gives CAISDSSGSGANVLTF.

The chain recombines TRBV20-1 with TRBJ2-5; 9 bases align to TRBD1. The germline V gene has CDR1 DFQATT and CDR2 SNEGSKA (reference sequence). V was clipped by 3 bases and J by 6 bases; unmatched bases: 11. The CDR3 is 15 amino acids. CDR3 loop: CSASTGGGFIQTQYF. Written as DNA, the CDR3 is TGCAGTGCTAGCACAGGGGGCGGATTCATCCAGACCCAGTACTTC.

The chain couples TRBV7-9 to TRBJ2-1; 9 positions match TRBD2. The CDR3 spans 15 residues. Per germline, CDR1 SEHNR and CDR2 FQNEAQ (reference sequence). The ends lost 5 bases at V and 6 bases at J; junction bases unmatched: 8. The CDR3 DNA sequence: TGTGCCAGCAGCCCCCGAGCGGGAGGAATCAATGAGCAGTTCTTC. It codes for CASSPRAGGINEQFF. The full variable domain, its missing parts supplied by reference TRBV7-9 and TRBJ2-1, is DTGVSQNPRHKITKRGQNVTFRCDPISEHNRLYWYRQTLGQGPEFLTYFQNEAQLEKSRLLSDRFSAERPKGSFSTLEIQRTEQGDSAMYLCASSPRAGGINEQFFGPGTRLTVL.

The chain recombines TRBV2 with TRBJ2-3; 9 bases map to TRBD1. The germline CDR1 and CDR2 sequences are SNHLY and FYNNEI. This CDR3 spans 17 amino acids. J was trimmed by 7 bases and V by 0 bases; bases with no gene match: 11. The CDR3 DNA sequence: TGTGCCAGCAGTGAAGCGCGGAGGGACAGGGTTTCAAATACGCAGTATTTT. This translates into CASSEARRDRVSNTQYF.

The rearrangement joins TRBV20-1 to TRBJ2-5, with 9 bases aligning to TRBD2. Trimming removed 6 bases from V and 11 bases from J; junction bases left unmatched: 13. The CDR3 consists of 13 residues. Germline CDR1 is DFQATT and CDR2 is SNEGSKA (reference sequence). The DNA for the CDR3 is TGCAGTGCCAAGCCGACTAGCGGAGGGGAGCAGTACTTC. Residues: CSAKPTSGGEQYF.

This sequence joins TRBV9 and TRBJ2-3; D may be TRBD2 (7 bases). This CDR3 comprises 17 residues. Germline assignment: CDR1 SGDLS and CDR2 YYNGEE. Trimming pared 4 bases from V and 1 base from J, leaving 19 bases between. CDR3 loop: CASSPPDGGPGTDTQYF. The DNA for the CDR3 is TGTGCCAGCAGCCCCCCGGACGGGGGGCCGGGCACAGATACGCAGTATTTT.

Only a few counts were recorded for this clonotype. The chain uses TRBV13 and TRBJ2-3, with 11 bases aligning to TRBD2. This CDR3 spans 16 amino acids. The germline V gene encodes CDR1 PRHDT and CDR2 FYEKMQ (reference sequence). J gave up 5 bases and V 6 bases, and 10 bases lay outside the gene matches. CDR3 sequence: CASSLSRLAGGDTQYF. In DNA, the CDR3 is TGTGCCAGCAGTCTGTCGAGGCTAGCGGGAGGAGATACGCAGTATTTT.

This clonotype was counted ten times or more. This chain joins TRBV29-1 and TRBJ2-7, with D possibly TRBD2 on 5 matching bases. Trimming stripped 4 bases from V and 3 bases from J, with 16 bases between. Germline V CDR1 and CDR2: SQVTM, ANQGSEA. CDR3 length: 14 amino acids. The CDR3 sequence is CSVVREKGYYEQYF. The CDR3 DNA reads TGCAGCGTTGTCCGGGAAAAAGGATACTACGAGCAGTACTTC.

V gene TRBV6-4 combines with J gene TRBJ2-2; D ambiguous. The CDR3 extends over 13 amino acids. The germline V gene has CDR1 MRHNA and CDR2 SNTAGT. V shed 4 bases and J shed 4 bases, with 7 bases lying between them. DNA of the CDR3: TGTGCCAGCAGTGCGGATAGCACCGGGGAGCTGTTTTTT. The encoded protein is CASSADSTGELFF.

The chain couples TRBV7-2 to TRBJ2-1; 9 bases map to TRBD2. CDR1 is SGHTA and CDR2 is FQGNSA in the germline V gene. The CDR3 length is 13 residues. J gave up 8 bases and V 5 bases, and 4 bases lay outside the gene matches. CDR3 sequence: CASSGGRGHEQFF. The CDR3 DNA follows: TGTGCCAGCAGCGGCGGGAGGGGCCATGAGCAGTTCTTC. Full variable domain (missing parts from reference TRBV7-2 and TRBJ2-1): GAGVSQSPSNKVTEKGKDVELRCDPISGHTALYWYRQSLGQGLEFLIYFQGNSAPDKSGLPSDRFSAERTGGSVSTLTIQRTQQEDSAVYLCASSGGRGHEQFFGPGTRLTVL.

This clonotype occurred a few times. The chain uses TRBV20-1 and TRBJ2-1; 9 bases are a match to TRBD2. This CDR3 is built from 15 residues. Trimming cost V 0 bases and J 5 bases; bases outside gene matches: 5. Per the germline V gene, CDR1 is DFQATT and CDR2 is SNEGSKA (reference sequence). The CDR3 reads CSARDSAGGHNEQFF. The CDR3 DNA sequence: TGCAGTGCTAGAGATTCCGCGGGAGGGCACAATGAGCAGTTCTTC.

This clonotype has only a few counts. The CDR3 DNA is TGTGCCAGCAGCTTCGGGCCGACTAATGAAAAACTGTTTTTT. Translated, it gives CASSFGPTNEKLFF. V is TRBV7-2 and J is TRBJ1-4; D not resolved. CDR1 and CDR2 (germline): SGHTA, FQGNSA. Trimming took off 3 bases at V and 2 bases at J, with 7 bases between the two ends. The CDR3 spans 14 residues. Complete variable domain (other parts from reference TRBV7-2 and TRBJ1-4): GAGVSQSPSNKVTEKGKDVELRCDPISGHTALYWYRQSLGQGLEFLIYFQGNSAPDKSGLPSDRFSAERTGGSVSTLTIQRTQQEDSAVYLCASSFGPTNEKLFFGSGTQLSVL.

This clonotype was observed at least ten times. The chain has TRBV12-3 or TRBV12-4 and TRBJ1-2, with TRBD1 matching 8 bases. The V and J ends lost 10 bases and 0 bases, in that order; junction bases with no gene match: 4. The CDR3 has 13 amino acids. CDR3 bases: TGTGCCACTAAGGACAGGGCTAACTATGGCTACACCTTC. Amino acids: CATKDRANYGYTF.

This chain uses TRBV5-1 with TRBJ1-1, with 8 bases aligning to TRBD1. Germline assignment: CDR1 SGHRS and CDR2 YFSETQ. Trimming took 4 bases from V and 4 from J; bases not matched to a gene: 9. The CDR3 extends over 15 amino acids. The CDR3 is CASSRKQGVFTEAFF. The CDR3 DNA reads as TGCGCCAGCAGCCGGAAACAGGGGGTTTTCACTGAAGCTTTCTTT.

This clonotype showed up many times. The CDR3 loop reads CASSLDSSYEQYF. CDR3 DNA: TGTGCCAGCAGTCTGGACAGCTCCTACGAGCAGTACTTC. V gene TRBV12-3 or TRBV12-4 combines with J gene TRBJ2-7, with TRBD1 as a possible D gene (6 bases). Trimming removed 5 bases at V and 0 bases at J, with 8 bases between. This CDR3 is 13 amino acids long.

The chain links TRBV5-1 to TRBJ2-1, with 10 bases fitting TRBD1. The CDR3 runs 15 residues. J was trimmed by 3 bases and V by 4 bases; bases with no gene match: 4. Germline V CDR1 and CDR2: SGHRS, YFSETQ. CDR3 sequence: CASSLRDRGYNEQFF. The CDR3 coding sequence is TGCGCCAGCAGCCTCCGGGACAGGGGCTACAATGAGCAGTTCTTC.

The rearrangement links TRBV7-9 to TRBJ2-1, with 9 bases identical to TRBD1. Losses at the gene ends were 5 bases for V and 5 bases for J; bases not matched to a gene: 7. From germline, CDR1 is SEHNR and CDR2 FQNEAQ (reference sequence). The CDR3 consists of 15 residues. The CDR3 bases are TGTGCCAGCAGCCGGCCGGGACAGGGTAACAATGAGCAGTTCTTC. It codes for CASSRPGQGNNEQFF.